The 6 T cell receptor delta chains listed next were all sequenced from one sample in a study of gamma-delta chains in newborns, infants, children. TCRdb reanalyzed the reads using CATT. In the table there are about 4,900 delta-chain clones, 3.9% of which are singletons. Sequenced: blood. Receptors originate from a child who was a newborn, infant or young child, either healthy, febrile or measles-vaccinated (not recorded which).

A remark on this clone: Translating this DNA gives a protein that differs at residue 18 from the TCRdb one, which belongs to a much larger clone; a read error is likely, and the protein shown is this translation. The chain carries TRDV1 and TRDJ2; 13 nucleotides line up with TRDD3. V was clipped by 2 bases and J by 15 bases; unmatched bases: 24. The CDR3 length is 20 residues. Germline V gene sequence: CDR1 TSWWSYY, CDR2 QGS. The CDR3 DNA is TGTGCTCTTGGGGAAGACCCCTTCCTACGAAGGAACTGGGGGATACGGGAAATCTTCTTT. This gives the protein CALGEDPFLRRNWGIREIFF.

This clone has a handful of counts. The amino acid sequence in TCRdb belongs to a much larger clone and departs from this DNA's translation at residue 5, likely a sequencing read error; the sequence shown is translated from the DNA. The chain has TRDV2 and TRDJ3; 10 nucleotides line up with TRDD3. The ends lost 3 bases at V and 0 bases at J; junction bases unmatched: 7. The CDR3 spans 19 residues. Germline CDR1 reads GEAIGNYY; CDR2 reads EKD. This CDR3 is CACDALGDSSSWDTRQMFF. As DNA, the CDR3 is TGTGCCTGTGACGCACTGGGGGATTCGAGCTCCTGGGACACCCGACAGATGTTTTTC.

This clone was found a few times. Since a much larger clone is just one base distant, this may be a read error. The same CDR3 also results from other DNA sequences found in this sample. The chain carries TRDV2 and TRDJ3, with D maybe TRDD3 (5 bases). The CDR3 extends over 18 amino acids. The V end lost 0 bases, the J end lost 1 base, and 12 bases lay between the germline ends. CDR1 GEAIGNYY and CDR2 EKD come from the germline V gene. DNA for the CDR3: TGTGCCTGTGACACCGCCGGGGGGTGGTCCTGGGACACCCGACAGATGTTTTTC. It is translated as CACDTAGGWSWDTRQMFF.

Points on this clone: This clone may be a read error of a much larger clone one base away. The sample carries other DNA sequences with the same CDR3. J is TRDJ1 and V is TRAV29/DV5, with 11 bases that match TRDD3. This CDR3 has 18 residues. The germline V gene encodes CDR1 NSMFDY and CDR2 ISSIKDK. In nucleotides, the CDR3 is TGTGCGGCAATATCCTCGTACTGGGGGATAGGGGGGACTGATAAACTCATCTTT. Its translation: CAAISSYWGIGGTDKLIF.

This clone showed up just a few times. The TCRdb protein comes from a much larger clone and disagrees with this DNA's translation at residue 10, likely due to a read error; the protein given here is derived from the DNA. The chain employs TRDV1 and TRDJ1; 12 positions match TRDD3. CDR3 length: 19 amino acids. Germline-derived CDR1 and CDR2 are TSWWSYY and QGS. J gave up 8 bases and V 0 bases, and 16 bases lay outside the gene matches. The CDR3 nucleotides read TGTGCTCTTGGGGAACTAAAATTTACGACGGCTGGGGGATACGGGAAACTCATCTTT. Protein: CALGELKFTTAGGYGKLIF.

Notes on this clone: TCRdb lists the protein of a much larger clone for this DNA, which differs at residue 6, so this is likely a read error; the protein given here is translated from the DNA itself. The rearrangement links TRDV1 to TRDJ1, with 9 bases that match TRDD3. V gave up 1 base and J gave up 0 bases; unmatched junction bases: 9. CDR1 TSWWSYY and CDR2 QGS come from the germline V gene. This CDR3 has 18 amino acids. CDR3 nucleotides: TGTGCTCTTGGGGAACCCCCCTACTGGGGGAGGTACACCGATAAACTCATCTTT. Protein: CALGEPPYWGRYTDKLIF.